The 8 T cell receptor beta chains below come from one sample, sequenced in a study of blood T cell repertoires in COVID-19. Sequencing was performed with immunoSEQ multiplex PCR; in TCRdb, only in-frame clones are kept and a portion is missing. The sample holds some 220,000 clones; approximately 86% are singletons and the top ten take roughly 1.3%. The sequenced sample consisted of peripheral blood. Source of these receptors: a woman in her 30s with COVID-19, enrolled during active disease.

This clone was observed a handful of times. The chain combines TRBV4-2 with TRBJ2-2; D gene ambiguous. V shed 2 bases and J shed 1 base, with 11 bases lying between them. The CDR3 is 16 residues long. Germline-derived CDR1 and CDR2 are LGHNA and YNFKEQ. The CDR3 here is CASSQSASQNTGELFF. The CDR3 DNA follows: TGTGCCAGCAGCCAATCCGCTAGTCAGAACACCGGGGAGCTGTTTTTT.

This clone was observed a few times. The CDR3 sequence: CASSLVSGQGSNEQFF. In DNA form, the CDR3 reads TGTGCCAGCAGCTTAGTCTCGGGACAGGGGTCGAATGAGCAGTTCTTC. This chain links TRBV7-2 with TRBJ2-1, with TRBD1 matching over 10 bases. The CDR3 length is 16 residues. The germline CDR1 and CDR2 sequences are SGHTA and FQGNSA. Losses at the gene ends were 1 base for V and 7 bases for J; bases not matched to a gene: 7.

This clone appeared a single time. The CDR3 loop reads CASSLKSLGGKLFF. CDR3 coding DNA: TGTGCCAGCAGCCTCAAATCCCTCGGGGGAAAACTGTTTTTT. The V and J genes are TRBV3-1 (or the pseudogene TRBV3-2) and TRBJ1-4; a possible D gene is TRBD1 (5 bases). The ends were cut back, 4 bases at V and 10 bases at J, with 16 bases in the middle. The CDR3 contains 14 residues. The germline CDR1 and CDR2 sequences are LGHDT and YNNKEL (reference sequence).

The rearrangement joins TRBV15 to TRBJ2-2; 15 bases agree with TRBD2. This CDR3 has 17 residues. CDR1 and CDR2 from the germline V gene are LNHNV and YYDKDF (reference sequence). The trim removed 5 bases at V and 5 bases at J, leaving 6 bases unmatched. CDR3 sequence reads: CATSRGLAGGRTGELFF. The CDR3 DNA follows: TGTGCCACCAGCCGCGGACTAGCGGGAGGGCGGACCGGGGAGCTGTTTTTT.

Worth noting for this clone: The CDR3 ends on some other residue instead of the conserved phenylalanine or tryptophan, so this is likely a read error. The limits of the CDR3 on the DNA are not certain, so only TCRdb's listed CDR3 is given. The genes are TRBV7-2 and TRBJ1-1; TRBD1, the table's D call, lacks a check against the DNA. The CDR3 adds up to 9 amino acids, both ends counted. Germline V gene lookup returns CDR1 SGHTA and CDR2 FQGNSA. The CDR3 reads CASSYRVGL.

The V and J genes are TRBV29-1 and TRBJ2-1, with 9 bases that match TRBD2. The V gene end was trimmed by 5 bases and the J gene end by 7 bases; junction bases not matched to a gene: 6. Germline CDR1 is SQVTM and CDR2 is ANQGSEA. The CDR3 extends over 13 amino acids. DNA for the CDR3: TGCAGCGTTCGCGGGAGGGCCACTAATGAGCAGTTCTTC. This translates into CSVRGRATNEQFF.

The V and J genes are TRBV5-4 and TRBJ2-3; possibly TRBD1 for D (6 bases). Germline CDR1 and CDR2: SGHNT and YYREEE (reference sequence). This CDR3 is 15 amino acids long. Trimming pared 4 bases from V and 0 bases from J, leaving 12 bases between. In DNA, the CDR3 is TGTGCCAGCAGCGCGGACAGCCCTAGCACAGATACGCAGTATTTT. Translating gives CASSADSPSTDTQYF. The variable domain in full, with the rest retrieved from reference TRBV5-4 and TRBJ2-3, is ETGVTQSPTHLIKTRGQQVTLRCSSQSGHNTVSWYQQALGQGPQFIFQYYREEENGRGNFPPRFSGLQFPNYSSELNVNALELDDSALYLCASSADSPSTDTQYFGPGTRLTVL.

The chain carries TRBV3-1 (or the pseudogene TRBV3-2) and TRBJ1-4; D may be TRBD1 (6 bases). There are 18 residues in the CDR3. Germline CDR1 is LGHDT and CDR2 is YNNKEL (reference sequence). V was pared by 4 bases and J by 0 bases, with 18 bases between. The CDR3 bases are TGTGCCAGCAGCCCCCAACTGGGGGCCTCCCCAACTAATGAAAAACTGTTTTTT. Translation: CASSPQLGASPTNEKLFF.